The T cell receptor (beta chain) under discussion was sequenced for a study of vaccination and CD4 T cells after COVID-19. The germline CDR1 and CDR2 sequences are MNHNS and SASEGT. The CDR3 totals 16 residues. V gave up 3 bases and J gave up 5 bases; unmatched junction bases: 7. This clonotype was recorded once. Its antigen is not known. At the Johns Hopkins FTIC core, DNA taken from cultured CD4+ T cells was sequenced by way of the Oncomine TCR Beta short-read assay. TCRdb used MiXCR to reprocess the PCR reads, holding one entry per CDR3 protein. The sample lists around 13,000 distinct CDR3 sequences; around 42% were seen once. The treatment denotes: roughly 10-day PBMC culture with coronavirus spike peptide pools or control peptides (ViraFEST assay).

The receptor was derived from a human donor who had recovered from COVID-19. The chain recombines TRBV6-1 with TRBJ2-3, with TRBD2 identical over 11 bases. The source material was CD4+ T cells from blood, cultured in vitro, sampled before SARS-CoV-2 vaccination. Written as DNA, the CDR3 is TGTGCCAGCAGTGATAGCGGTCTAGCGGGGGGAGATACGCAGTATTTT. Translation gives CASSDSGLAGGDTQYF.